This is a list of T cell receptor beta chains from one sample in a study of T-cell reconstitution after alpha-beta-depleted transplantation in children. TCRdb re-analysed the PCR reads in MiXCR, keeping a single row per CDR3 protein. The sample holds around 420,000 distinct CDR3 sequences, 16% seen once. The sequences come from PBMCs, mostly from graft donor cells, collected 360 days after TCRalphabeta/CD19-depleted stem cell transplant. Receptors were obtained from a boy under three years old who had a stem cell transplant for Wiskott-Aldrich syndrome, so the T cells may come from the graft donor. Both conserved end residues are part of each CDR3. The D gene is left open where the match is weak. Size tells how often a clone was seen (once, few, many) or the class of an expanded clone, and some rows leave it out.

CDR3nt: TGTGCCAGCAGCCGGGCCGGGGGGTATGAGACCCAGTACTTC; CDR3aa: CASSRAGGYETQYF; j_gene: TRBJ2-5; d_gene: TRBD2; v_gene: TRBV7-9; abundance: -
CDR3nt: TGTGCCACCAGCAACCCTAGCGGGGGGAAATACGAGCAGTACTTC; CDR3aa: CATSNPSGGKYEQYF; j_gene: TRBJ2-7; d_gene: TRBD2; v_gene: TRBV15; abundance: -
CDR3nt: TGTGCCAGCAGTTTTTCGGGTGGACCTGGAAACACCATATATTTT; CDR3aa: CASSFSGGPGNTIYF; j_gene: TRBJ1-3; d_gene: -; v_gene: TRBV12-3/TRBV12-4; abundance: few
CDR3nt: TGTGCCAGCAGCTTCAGGACTAGCGGAAGCCGCGGCACAGATACGCAGTATTTT; CDR3aa: CASSFRTSGSRGTDTQYF; j_gene: TRBJ2-3; d_gene: TRBD2; v_gene: TRBV11-2; abundance: few
CDR3nt: TGTGCCAGCCAGGAATGGACTAGCGGGCAGTACGAGCAGTTCTTC; CDR3aa: CASQEWTSGQYEQFF; j_gene: TRBJ2-1; d_gene: TRBD2; v_gene: TRBV18; abundance: many
CDR3nt: TGCAGCTTTGGACTAGCGGGAGTATTAGAGCAGTTCTTC; CDR3aa: CSFGLAGVLEQFF; j_gene: TRBJ2-1; d_gene: TRBD2; v_gene: TRBV29-1; abundance: -
CDR3nt: TGTGCCAGCAGCTTTTCGGTGGTCCGGTACGGGACAAACTACAATGAGCAGTTCTTC; CDR3aa: CASSFSVVRYGTNYNEQFF; j_gene: TRBJ2-1; d_gene: -; v_gene: TRBV7-8; abundance: -
CDR3nt: TGTGCCAGCAGCTCGAGGACTAGCGGAGGGGAGTATGAGCAGTTCTTC; CDR3aa: CASSSRTSGGEYEQFF; j_gene: TRBJ2-1; d_gene: TRBD2; v_gene: TRBV11-2; abundance: few
CDR3nt: TGCGCCAGCAGCCAAGTCGGCAGGGGGATAGGCAATGAGCAGTTCTTC; CDR3aa: CASSQVGRGIGNEQFF; j_gene: TRBJ2-1; d_gene: TRBD1; v_gene: TRBV4-1; abundance: few
CDR3nt: TGTGCCAGCAGCTTAGCCGGGCCTGGACTGCTCTCCTACAATGAGCAGTTCTTC; CDR3aa: CASSLAGPGLLSYNEQFF; j_gene: TRBJ2-1; d_gene: -; v_gene: TRBV7-6; abundance: few
CDR3nt: TGTGCCAGCAGTCCGCCCCAGGGGCCGATCCCATTCTTC; CDR3aa: CASSPPQGPIPFF; j_gene: TRBJ2-1; d_gene: -; v_gene: TRBV12-3/TRBV12-4; abundance: few
CDR3nt: TGCAGCGTTGTGGCTAGCGGGGGGGCTACACAAGAGACCCAGTACTTC; CDR3aa: CSVVASGGATQETQYF; j_gene: TRBJ2-5; d_gene: TRBD2; v_gene: TRBV29-1; abundance: -
CDR3nt: TGTGCCAGCAGCCGGACTAGGTCTAGCACAGATACGCAGTATTTT; CDR3aa: CASSRTRSSTDTQYF; j_gene: TRBJ2-3; d_gene: TRBD2; v_gene: TRBV12-3/TRBV12-4; abundance: -
CDR3nt: TGTGCCAGCAGCCCCTTTGAGGTGATCACAGATACGCAGTATTTT; CDR3aa: CASSPFEVITDTQYF; j_gene: TRBJ2-3; d_gene: -; v_gene: TRBV4-2; abundance: few
CDR3nt: TGCAGCGTGGGACCGGGACAGCCTTCATCGGGGGAGACCCAGTACTTC; CDR3aa: CSVGPGQPSSGETQYF; j_gene: TRBJ2-5; d_gene: TRBD1; v_gene: TRBV29-1; abundance: -
CDR3nt: TGTGCCAGCAGTTTCACCTCCGAGCAGTACTTC; CDR3aa: CASSFTSEQYF; j_gene: TRBJ2-7; d_gene: -; v_gene: TRBV28; abundance: -
CDR3nt: TGCAGTGCTAGAGAGGGGGGGAGCAATCAGCCCCAGCATTTT; CDR3aa: CSAREGGSNQPQHF; j_gene: TRBJ1-5; d_gene: -; v_gene: TRBV20-1; abundance: many
CDR3nt: TGTGCCAGCACCCCCGGTGGGAGTAGTGGGAGAAATACGCAGTATTTT; CDR3aa: CASTPGGSSGRNTQYF; j_gene: TRBJ2-3; d_gene: -; v_gene: TRBV12-3/TRBV12-4; abundance: -
CDR3nt: TGTGCCAGCAGTGTACGTGGAGATAAATACGAGCAGTACTTC; CDR3aa: CASSVRGDKYEQYF; j_gene: TRBJ2-7; d_gene: -; v_gene: TRBV2; abundance: -
CDR3nt: TGTGCCGCAAGGGGGGTTAAGCGGGATGAGCAGTTCTTC; CDR3aa: CAARGVKRDEQFF; j_gene: TRBJ2-1; d_gene: -; v_gene: TRBV10-3; abundance: few
CDR3nt: TGCGCCAGCAGCCAAGATAGGCCCGTTCTAGCGGGAGGCCACTACGAGCAGTACTTC; CDR3aa: CASSQDRPVLAGGHYEQYF; j_gene: TRBJ2-7; d_gene: TRBD2; v_gene: TRBV4-3; abundance: few
CDR3nt: TGCAGCGTTGGGACTAGCAGAGGGGACTACAATGAGCAGTTCTTC; CDR3aa: CSVGTSRGDYNEQFF; j_gene: TRBJ2-1; d_gene: TRBD2; v_gene: TRBV29-1; abundance: -
CDR3nt: TGTGCCATCAGTGAGCTCCGGGGGGAAGAGACCCAGTACTTC; CDR3aa: CAISELRGEETQYF; j_gene: TRBJ2-5; d_gene: TRBD2; v_gene: TRBV10-3; abundance: -
CDR3nt: TGTGCCAGCTCACACACTCCGAACACTGAAGCTTTCTTT; CDR3aa: CASSHTPNTEAFF; j_gene: TRBJ1-1; d_gene: -; v_gene: TRBV18; abundance: -
CDR3nt: TGTGCCACCCCCAGGACTAGTCGCTACAATGAGCAGTTCTTC; CDR3aa: CATPRTSRYNEQFF; j_gene: TRBJ2-1; d_gene: TRBD2; v_gene: TRBV7-9; abundance: many
CDR3nt: TGTGCCAGCAGTTATACGAAAGCTAAAGAGACCCAGTACTTC; CDR3aa: CASSYTKAKETQYF; j_gene: TRBJ2-5; d_gene: -; v_gene: TRBV6-5; abundance: -
CDR3nt: TGCAGCGTTGTGGGGACTAGCGGGAGCACAGATACGCAGTATTTT; CDR3aa: CSVVGTSGSTDTQYF; j_gene: TRBJ2-3; d_gene: TRBD2; v_gene: TRBV29-1; abundance: -
CDR3nt: TGCGCCAGCAGCGGTGGACAGGGGGCAGGTTCACCCCTCCACTTT; CDR3aa: CASSGGQGAGSPLHF; j_gene: TRBJ1-6; d_gene: TRBD1; v_gene: TRBV5-1; abundance: -
CDR3nt: TGTGCCATCAGTGAGCCGGGTAGGCAAAATAGGGATGAGCAGTTCTTC; CDR3aa: CAISEPGRQNRDEQFF; j_gene: TRBJ2-1; d_gene: -; v_gene: TRBV10-3; abundance: -
CDR3nt: TGCGCCAGCAGCCAAGGGAGAACTAGCGGGGGGCCTCCCGGGGAGCTGTTTTTT; CDR3aa: CASSQGRTSGGPPGELFF; j_gene: TRBJ2-2; d_gene: TRBD2; v_gene: TRBV4-1; abundance: -
CDR3nt: TGTGCCACCAGCAGAGACCCGGCAGGGTGGGCCTACGAGCAGTACTTC; CDR3aa: CATSRDPAGWAYEQYF; j_gene: TRBJ2-7; d_gene: -; v_gene: TRBV15; abundance: few
CDR3nt: TGTGCCAGCAGATCATCCGGGTTGTCTGGGGCCAACGTCCTGACTTTC; CDR3aa: CASRSSGLSGANVLTF; j_gene: TRBJ2-6; d_gene: -; v_gene: TRBV6-5; abundance: -
CDR3nt: TGCAGTGCTAGGCACTTTTCAGATACGCAGTATTTT; CDR3aa: CSARHFSDTQYF; j_gene: TRBJ2-3; d_gene: -; v_gene: TRBV20-1; abundance: -
CDR3nt: TGTGCCATCAGTGAGGGGGCCAATCAGCCCCAGCATTTT; CDR3aa: CAISEGANQPQHF; j_gene: TRBJ1-5; d_gene: -; v_gene: TRBV10-3; abundance: -
CDR3nt: TGTGCCAGCAGCTCTCGGACAGGGAGTATGGGGGAGACCCAGTACTTC; CDR3aa: CASSSRTGSMGETQYF; j_gene: TRBJ2-5; d_gene: TRBD1; v_gene: TRBV5-4; abundance: few
CDR3nt: TGTGCCAGCACCGGACAGCGATCCTCCTACGAGCAGTACTTC; CDR3aa: CASTGQRSSYEQYF; j_gene: TRBJ2-7; d_gene: -; v_gene: TRBV12-3/TRBV12-4; abundance: few
CDR3nt: TGTGCCAGCAGCTTAGCGCGACTAGCGGTACTTCCCTACGAGCAGTACTTC; CDR3aa: CASSLARLAVLPYEQYF; j_gene: TRBJ2-7; d_gene: TRBD2; v_gene: TRBV7-2; abundance: -
CDR3nt: TGTGCCAGCAGCTCCGGGACACAGAACACCGGGGAGCTGTTTTTT; CDR3aa: CASSSGTQNTGELFF; j_gene: TRBJ2-2; d_gene: -; v_gene: TRBV7-8; abundance: -
CDR3nt: TGCGCCAGCAGCTTGGAACCAGGGGGAGACTACGAGCAGTACTTC; CDR3aa: CASSLEPGGDYEQYF; j_gene: TRBJ2-7; d_gene: TRBD1; v_gene: TRBV5-1; abundance: -
CDR3nt: TGCGCCAGCAGCCACCTCCCGCGGGCCAACACAGATACGCAGTATTTT; CDR3aa: CASSHLPRANTDTQYF; j_gene: TRBJ2-3; d_gene: -; v_gene: TRBV4-3; abundance: few
CDR3nt: TGTGCCAGCAGTTTCCCCCTGCGGGAGCTGTTTTTT; CDR3aa: CASSFPLRELFF; j_gene: TRBJ2-2; d_gene: -; v_gene: TRBV12-3/TRBV12-4; abundance: many
CDR3nt: TGCGCCAGCAGCTTGCCTCGGGACAGGCTCGTTCGTAATGAGCAGTTCTTC; CDR3aa: CASSLPRDRLVRNEQFF; j_gene: TRBJ2-1; d_gene: TRBD1; v_gene: TRBV5-1; abundance: few
CDR3nt: TGTGCCACCAGTGATTCCTCTGGGACAGGGGTCCACTCTGGGGCCAACGTCCTGACTTTC; CDR3aa: CATSDSSGTGVHSGANVLTF; j_gene: TRBJ2-6; d_gene: TRBD1; v_gene: TRBV24-1; abundance: -